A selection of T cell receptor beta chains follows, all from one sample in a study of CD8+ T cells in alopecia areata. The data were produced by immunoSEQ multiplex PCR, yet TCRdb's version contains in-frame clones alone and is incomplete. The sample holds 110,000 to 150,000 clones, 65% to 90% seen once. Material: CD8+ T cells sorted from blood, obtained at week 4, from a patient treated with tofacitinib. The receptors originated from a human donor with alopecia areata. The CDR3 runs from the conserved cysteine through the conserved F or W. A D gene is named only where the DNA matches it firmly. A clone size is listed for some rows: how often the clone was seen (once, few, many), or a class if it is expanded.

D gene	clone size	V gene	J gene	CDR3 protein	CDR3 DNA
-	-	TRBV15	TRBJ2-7	CATSRDENEVYEQYF	TGTGCCACCAGCAGAGACGAGAATGAGGTATACGAGCAGTACTTC
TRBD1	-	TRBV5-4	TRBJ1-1	CASSPPGQGVVAEAFF	TGTGCCAGCAGCCCTCCGGGACAGGGGGTTGTCGCTGAAGCTTTCTTT
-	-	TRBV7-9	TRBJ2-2	CASSPESGDNTGELFF	TGTGCCAGCAGCCCCGAGTCAGGGGACAACACCGGGGAGCTGTTTTTT
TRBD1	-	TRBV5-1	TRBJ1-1	CASSRGQGARTEAFF	TGCGCCAGCAGCCGTGGACAGGGGGCTAGAACTGAAGCTTTCTTT
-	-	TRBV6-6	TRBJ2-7	CASSYSTTYEQYF	TGTGCCAGCAGTTACAGCACTACCTACGAGCAGTACTTC
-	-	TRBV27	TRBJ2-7	CASSSFKYSYEQYF	TGTGCCAGCAGTTCGTTCAAGTACTCCTACGAGCAGTACTTC
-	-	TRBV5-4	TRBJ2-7	CASTQWQGSGEQYF	TGTGCCAGCACCCAGTGGCAGGGGTCGGGGGAGCAGTACTTC
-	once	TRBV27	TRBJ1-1	CASRTPGNTEAFF	TGTGCCAGCAGAACGCCGGGGAACACTGAAGCTTTCTTT
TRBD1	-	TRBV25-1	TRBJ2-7	CASSSGQGPYEQYF	TGTGCCAGCAGTTCTGGACAGGGTCCCTACGAGCAGTACTTC
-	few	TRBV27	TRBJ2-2	CASSRLSGELFF	TGTGCCAGCAGCCGCCTGTCCGGGGAGCTGTTTTTT
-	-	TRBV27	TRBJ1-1	CASSWGRVTEAFF	TGTGCCAGCAGTTGGGGCAGGGTCACTGAAGCTTTCTTT
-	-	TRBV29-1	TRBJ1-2	CSVESLGVYGYTF	TGCAGCGTTGAAAGCCTAGGCGTCTATGGCTACACCTTC
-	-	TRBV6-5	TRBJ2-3	CASSLGSGSTDTQYF	TGTGCCAGCAGTTTAGGGAGCGGGAGCACAGATACGCAGTATTTT
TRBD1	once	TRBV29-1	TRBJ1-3	CSVSGTGALLNTIYF	TGCAGCGTATCCGGGACAGGGGCGCTTCTGAACACCATATATTTT
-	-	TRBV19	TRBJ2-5	CASSIQGPKETQYF	TGTGCCAGTAGTATACAGGGCCCTAAAGAGACCCAGTACTTC
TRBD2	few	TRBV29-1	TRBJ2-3	CSVEKASGLRDTQYF	TGCAGCGTTGAGAAGGCTAGCGGGCTTCGGGATACGCAGTATTTT
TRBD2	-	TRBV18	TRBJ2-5	CASSPSYPSGGLQETQYF	TGTGCCAGCTCACCATCCTATCCTAGCGGGGGGCTCCAAGAGACCCAGTACTTC
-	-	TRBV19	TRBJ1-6	CASRWQDRPDSPLHF	TGTGCCAGCAGATGGCAAGACAGACCAGATTCACCCCTCCACTTT
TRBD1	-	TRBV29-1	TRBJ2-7	CSVAGQLNEQYF	TGCAGCGTTGCGGGACAGCTCAACGAGCAGTACTTC
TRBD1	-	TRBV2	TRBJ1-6	CASSTGELNSPLHF	TGTGCCAGCAGTACAGGGGAGCTTAATTCACCCCTCCACTTT
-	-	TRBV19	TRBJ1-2	CASSPDGTNYGYTF	TGTGCCAGTAGTCCGGACGGGACTAACTATGGCTACACCTTC
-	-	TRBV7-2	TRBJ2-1	CASSLGFVEQFF	TGTGCCAGCAGCTTAGGCTTCGTTGAGCAGTTCTTC
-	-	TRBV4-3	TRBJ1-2	CASSQDTQGGGGYTF	TGCGCCAGCAGCCAAGATACACAGGGCGGAGGGGGCTACACCTTC
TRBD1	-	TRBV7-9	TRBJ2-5	CASSPDRDQETQYF	TGTGCCAGCAGCCCAGACAGGGACCAAGAGACCCAGTACTTC
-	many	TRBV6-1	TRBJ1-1	CASSELDSGTEAFF	TGTGCCAGCAGTGAACTCGACAGTGGGACTGAAGCTTTCTTT
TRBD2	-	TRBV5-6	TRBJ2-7	CASSGTSGGAVEQYF	TGTGCCAGCAGCGGGACTAGCGGGGGGGCGGTCGAGCAGTACTTC
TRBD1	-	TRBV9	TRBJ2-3	CASSEGTGRVGTDTQYF	TGTGCCAGCAGCGAGGGGACAGGGAGGGTCGGCACAGATACGCAGTATTTT
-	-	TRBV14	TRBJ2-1	CASSQDGLASYNEQFF	TGTGCCAGCAGCCAAGATGGCCTAGCCTCCTACAATGAGCAGTTCTTC
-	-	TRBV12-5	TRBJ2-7	CASGPLRGPHEQYF	TGTGCTAGTGGCCCACTTCGGGGGCCACACGAGCAGTACTTC
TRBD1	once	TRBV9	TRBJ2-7	CASSVGQGAYEQYF	TGTGCCAGCAGCGTGGGACAGGGTGCCTACGAGCAGTACTTC
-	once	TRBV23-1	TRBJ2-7	CASRWASYEQYF	TGCGCCAGCAGGTGGGCGTCCTACGAGCAGTACTTC